These T cell receptor beta chains were read from a single sample in a study of blood T cell repertoires in COVID-19. The assay was immunoSEQ multiplex PCR, and TCRdb's table has in-frame clones only and misses some. The table records approximately 160,000 clones, approximately 80% of them present only once. The sample was peripheral blood. The receptors shown here come from a woman over 75 with acute or convalescent COVID-19. The CDR3 runs from the conserved cysteine through the conserved F or W. The order of the fields is D gene, J gene, V gene, CDR3 protein. A D gene is named only where the DNA matches it firmly.

.,TRBJ2-3,TRBV7-2,CASSPEGFGLTDTQYF
.,TRBJ1-4,TRBV2,CASSGQGFSEKLFF
.,TRBJ2-7,TRBV14,CASSRADSYEQYF
.,TRBJ1-5,TRBV30,CAWSVGQGSQPQHF
.,TRBJ1-2,TRBV5-6,CASSLVTSGANYGYTF
.,TRBJ2-2,TRBV27,CASGWGHIANTGELFF
.,TRBJ1-1,TRBV7-6,CASSLEDSTEAFF
.,TRBJ1-1,TRBV25-1,CASSDRANTEAFF
TRBD1,TRBJ1-4,TRBV7-7,CASSLGAGTGSEKLFF
.,TRBJ1-1,TRBV21-1,CASSKIQGVMNTEAFF
.,TRBJ1-3,TRBV3-1/TRBV3-2,CASSQREASSGNTIYF
TRBD1,TRBJ1-1,TRBV6-5,CASRRQGWTEAFF
TRBD1,TRBJ2-7,TRBV7-2,CASSLSGQGTHEQYF
TRBD1,TRBJ1-5,TRBV18,CASSQGANQPQHF
.,TRBJ2-3,TRBV5-1,CASSTRGYSTDTQYF
.,TRBJ2-5,TRBV4-3,CASSQDLVDKSTQSKKTQYF
TRBD2,TRBJ2-7,TRBV10-1,CASRLAGLYEQYF
.,TRBJ2-7,TRBV21-1,CASSNPGERSGVTQNSYEQYF
TRBD1,TRBJ1-1,TRBV5-1,CASSVQTGKGTEAFF
.,TRBJ2-7,TRBV25-1,CASSGKAAYEQYF
.,TRBJ1-3,TRBV9,CASSVATPGAGNTIYF
TRBD1,TRBJ1-5,TRBV2,CASSDRGNQPQHF
.,TRBJ1-1,TRBV18,CASSPPGVNTEAFF